Only one count was recorded for the clone carrying this T cell receptor beta chain. Its cognate antigen is unknown. This entry comes from a study of cytomegalovirus exposure and HLA in healthy donors. Study-level background: T cells numbering around 190 million yielded approximately 120 million unique TCR beta sequences in an earlier analysis.

Study results and limitations: The likely explanation for a cluster of highly shared sequence variants was sequencing artifact.

The PCR ran on 60 Vbeta and 13 Jbeta primers. Sequenced by immunoSEQ multiplex PCR; TCRdb stores in-frame clones only, minus some. The table shows tens of thousands of clones, with about four fifths occurring only once. Healthy bone marrow donors made up the donor group. Nominal health characterized the donors when sampled, though unrecorded immune exposures were likely. This CDR3 contains 15 residues. Germline values: CDR1 SGHRS, CDR2 YFSETQ. Trimming removed 0 bases from V and 1 base from J, with 10 bases in between. The sample comprised PBMCs. This chain links TRBV5-1 with TRBJ1-2; D perhaps matches TRBD1 (5 bases). The clonotype originates from a middle-aged woman in good health and CMV-seronegative. The CDR3 DNA is TGCGCCAGCAGCTTGGTGGGGCTGGGTAACTATGGCTACACCTTC. It codes for CASSLVGLGNYGYTF.